This TCR beta chain was captured in a study of CD8 T cells in Susac syndrome. Overall study context: There were Susac syndrome patients who were therapy-naive at blood draw, others on corticosteroids, and others on intravenous immunoglobulin alone.

Reverse transcription of roughly 0.5 to 1 ug RNA was performed with random hexamers. TCRdb called the immunoSEQ multiplex PCR reads again in MiXCR, with one record for every CDR3 protein. The data contain approximately 190,000 distinct CDR3 sequences, around nine tenths of them singletons. The CDR3 loop spans 13 amino acids. Germline V gives CDR1 SEHNR, CDR2 FQNEAQ (reference sequence). Trimming cost V 2 bases and J 4 bases, with 8 bases left between them. Patients with Susac syndrome fulfilled recently defined diagnostic criteria for definite or probable disease. Input material: CD4+ T cells from PBMCs. The chain uses TRBV7-9 and TRBJ1-1, with unresolved D. The clonotype comes from a human donor with Susac syndrome. CDR3 sequence reads: CASSLSDLTEAFF. CDR3 nucleotides: TGTGCCAGCAGCTTATCAGATCTCACTGAAGCTTTCTTT.